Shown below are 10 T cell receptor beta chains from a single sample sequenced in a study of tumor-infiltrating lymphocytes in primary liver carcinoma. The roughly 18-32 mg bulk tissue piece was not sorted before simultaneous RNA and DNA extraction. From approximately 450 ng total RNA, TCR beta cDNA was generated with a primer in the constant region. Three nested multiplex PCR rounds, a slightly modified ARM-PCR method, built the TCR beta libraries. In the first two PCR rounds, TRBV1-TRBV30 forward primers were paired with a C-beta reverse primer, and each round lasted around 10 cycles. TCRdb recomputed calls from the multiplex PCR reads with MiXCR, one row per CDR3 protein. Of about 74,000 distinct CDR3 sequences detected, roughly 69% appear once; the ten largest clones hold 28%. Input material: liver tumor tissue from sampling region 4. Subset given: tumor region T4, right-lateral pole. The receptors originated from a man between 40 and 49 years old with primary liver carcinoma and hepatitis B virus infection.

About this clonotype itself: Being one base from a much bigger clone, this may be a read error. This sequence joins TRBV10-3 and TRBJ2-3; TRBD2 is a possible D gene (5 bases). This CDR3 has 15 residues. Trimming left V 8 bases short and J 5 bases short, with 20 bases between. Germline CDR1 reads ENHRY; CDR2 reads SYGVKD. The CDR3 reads CAIHRSGRNRDTQYF. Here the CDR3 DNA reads TGTGCCATCCATCGGTCGGGGAGAAACAGAGATACGCAGTATTTT.

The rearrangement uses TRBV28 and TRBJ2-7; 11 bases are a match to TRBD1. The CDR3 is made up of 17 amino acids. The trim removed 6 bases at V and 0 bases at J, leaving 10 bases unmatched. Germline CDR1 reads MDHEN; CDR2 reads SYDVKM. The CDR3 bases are TGTGCCAGCAGCACTACCGGGACAGGGGGGAGCTCCTACGAGCAGTACTTC. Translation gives CASSTTGTGGSSYEQYF.

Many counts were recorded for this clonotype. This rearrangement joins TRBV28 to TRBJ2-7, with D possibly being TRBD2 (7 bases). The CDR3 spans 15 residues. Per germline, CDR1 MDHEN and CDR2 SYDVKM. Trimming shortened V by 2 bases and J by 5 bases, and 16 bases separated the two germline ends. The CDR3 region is CASSLRGGWRDEQYF. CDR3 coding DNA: TGTGCCAGCAGTTTAAGGGGGGGCTGGAGGGACGAGCAGTACTTC.

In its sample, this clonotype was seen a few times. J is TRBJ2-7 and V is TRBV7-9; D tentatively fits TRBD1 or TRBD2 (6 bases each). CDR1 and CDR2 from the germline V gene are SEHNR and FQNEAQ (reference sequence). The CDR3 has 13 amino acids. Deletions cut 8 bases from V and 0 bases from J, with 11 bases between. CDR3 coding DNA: TGTGCCAGCCAAAAGGGGGGCTCCTACGAGCAGTACTTC. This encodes CASQKGGSYEQYF.

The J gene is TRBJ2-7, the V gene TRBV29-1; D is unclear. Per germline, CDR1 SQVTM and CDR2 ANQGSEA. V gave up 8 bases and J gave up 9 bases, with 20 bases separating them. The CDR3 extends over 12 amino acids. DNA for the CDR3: TGCAGCTCGTGGCTGGATTCGAGAGGGCAGTACTTC. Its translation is CSSWLDSRGQYF.

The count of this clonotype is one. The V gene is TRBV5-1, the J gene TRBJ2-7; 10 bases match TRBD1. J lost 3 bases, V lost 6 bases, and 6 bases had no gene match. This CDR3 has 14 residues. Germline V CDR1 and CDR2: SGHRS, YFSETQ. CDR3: CASNLGDRGYEQYF. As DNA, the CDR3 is TGCGCCAGCAACCTCGGGGACAGGGGCTACGAGCAGTACTTC.

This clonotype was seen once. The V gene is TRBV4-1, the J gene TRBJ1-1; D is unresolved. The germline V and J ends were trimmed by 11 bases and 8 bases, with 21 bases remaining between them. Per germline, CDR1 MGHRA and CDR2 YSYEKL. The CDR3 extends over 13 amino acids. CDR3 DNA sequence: TGCGCCGGCCGCCTTCAACGAGAGAAAGAAGCTTTCTTT. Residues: CAGRLQREKEAFF.

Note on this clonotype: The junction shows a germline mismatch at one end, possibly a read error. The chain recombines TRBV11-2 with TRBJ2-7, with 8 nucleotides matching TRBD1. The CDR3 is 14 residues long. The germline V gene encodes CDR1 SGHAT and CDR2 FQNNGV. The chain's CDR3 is CANSAGQGGHEQYF. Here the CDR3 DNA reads TGTGCCAACAGCGCAGGACAGGGTGGCCACGAGCAGTACTTC.

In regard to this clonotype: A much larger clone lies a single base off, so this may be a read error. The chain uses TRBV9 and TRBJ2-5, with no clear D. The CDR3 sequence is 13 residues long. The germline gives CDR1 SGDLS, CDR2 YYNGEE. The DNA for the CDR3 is TGTGCCAGCAGCGTAGGCGTCCAAGAGACCAAGTACTTC. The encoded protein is CASSVGVQETKYF.

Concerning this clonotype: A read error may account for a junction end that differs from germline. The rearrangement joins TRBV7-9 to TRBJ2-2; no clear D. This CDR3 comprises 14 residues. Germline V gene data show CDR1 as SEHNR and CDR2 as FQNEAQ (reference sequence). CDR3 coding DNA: TGTGTCAGCAGCTTAGGCAGCTTGACCGGGGAGCTGTTTTTT. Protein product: CVSSLGSLTGELFF.